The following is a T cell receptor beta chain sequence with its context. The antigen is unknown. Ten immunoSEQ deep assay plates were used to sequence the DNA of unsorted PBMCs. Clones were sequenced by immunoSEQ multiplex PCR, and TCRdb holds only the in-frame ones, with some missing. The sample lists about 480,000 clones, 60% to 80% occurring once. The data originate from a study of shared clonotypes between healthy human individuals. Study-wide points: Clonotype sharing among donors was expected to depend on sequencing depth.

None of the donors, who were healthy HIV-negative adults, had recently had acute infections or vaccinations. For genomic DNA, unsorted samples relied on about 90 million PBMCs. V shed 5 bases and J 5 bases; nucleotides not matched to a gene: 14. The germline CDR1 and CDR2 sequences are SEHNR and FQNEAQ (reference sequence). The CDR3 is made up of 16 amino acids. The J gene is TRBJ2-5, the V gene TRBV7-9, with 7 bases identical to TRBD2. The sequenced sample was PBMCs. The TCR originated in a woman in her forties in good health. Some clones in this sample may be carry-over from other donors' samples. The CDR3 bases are TGTGCCAGCAGCAGTAAGGCGCGACTAGCAGGGGAGACCCAGTACTTC. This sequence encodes CASSSKARLAGETQYF.